These 2 T cell receptor beta chains came from one sample sequenced in a study of blood T cell repertoires in COVID-19. Clones were read by immunoSEQ multiplex PCR, and TCRdb kept only the in-frame ones, dropping some. The data contain fewer than 400,000 clones, over 75% of them singletons. The sequencing sample was made of PBMCs or T cells enriched from blood (not recorded which). These TCRs come from a man under 40 who had recovered from COVID-19.

This clone was observed a single time. The chain recombines TRBV5-1 with TRBJ2-4, with D maybe TRBD2 (5 bases). The CDR3 is made up of 19 amino acids. V was shortened by 1 base and J by 9 bases, with 29 bases between the two germline ends. CDR1 SGHRS and CDR2 YFSETQ come from the germline V gene. The chain's CDR3 is CASSLWATGIDGPEGIQYF. Written as DNA, the CDR3 is TGCGCCAGCAGCTTGTGGGCCACGGGGATAGACGGTCCAGAGGGCATTCAGTACTTC.

This chain connects TRBV27 to TRBJ1-6; tentatively, D is TRBD1 (5 bases). The CDR3 contains 19 residues. V was cut by 0 bases and J by 9 bases, with 24 bases left in between. From germline, CDR1 is MNHEY and CDR2 SMNVEV (reference sequence). CDR3 in DNA: TGTGCCAGCAGTTTATCCCACCCAGGGCCCACCACTAACTTTTCACCCCTCCACTTT. This encodes CASSLSHPGPTTNFSPLHF.